The 9 T cell receptor beta chains in this list originate from one sample, sequenced in a study of PD-1 blockade in classical Hodgkin lymphoma (TCRdb year 2020). The library was produced with the immunoSEQ multiplex PCR assay. Entries here come from immuneACCESS through TCRdb and include only in-frame sequences with V and J called. Some clones fail to appear in such tables; in the studies checked, an unresolved V gene covers under half of the shortfall, and the cause of the remainder is unknown. The sample table contains 47,000 or so clones; only one count was recorded for over 70% of them. Of the sample, about 10% falls within the top ten clones. The sample's time point label, decoded: cycle 1 day 1 (C1D1), immediately before nivolumab initiation. Every trial patient had relapsed after autologous stem cell transplantation, and cohorts A, B and C differed in prior brentuximab vedotin exposure. The source was peripheral blood mononuclear cells (PBMCs), collected at baseline. All receptors derive from a human donor with classical Hodgkin lymphoma.

The chain employs TRBV27 and TRBJ1-5; D gene unclear. The germline CDR1 and CDR2 sequences are MNHEY and SMNVEV (reference sequence). V gave up 6 bases and J gave up 3 bases, with 15 bases separating them. The CDR3 is made up of 15 amino acids. Here the CDR3 reads CASSLKPTDNQPQHF. The CDR3 DNA reads as TGTGCCAGCAGCCTCAAACCTACTGACAATCAGCCCCAGCATTTT.

The V gene is TRBV6-5, the J gene TRBJ1-5, with TRBD1 matching 7 bases. Germline assignment: CDR1 MNHEY and CDR2 SVGAGI. The J segment lost 4 bases and the V segment lost 0 bases, leaving 0 bases of the junction unmatched. CDR3 length equals 14 residues. The CDR3 spells CASSYSTGNQPQHF. The CDR3 DNA reads as TGTGCCAGCAGTTACTCGACAGGGAATCAGCCCCAGCATTTT.

This clone was picked up a small number of times. This rearrangement joins TRBV20-1 to TRBJ1-2; D possibly corresponds to TRBD1 (5 bases). The ends were cut back, 3 bases at V and 6 bases at J, with 8 bases in the middle. CDR3 length equals 11 residues. CDR1 DFQATT and CDR2 SNEGSKA come from the germline V gene (reference sequence). The CDR3 nucleotides read TGCAGTGCTAGCGGGGCCAATGGCTACACCTTC. This sequence encodes CSASGANGYTF.

This clone came up a few times. The genes are TRBV7-9 and TRBJ1-2; 7 bases are a match to TRBD1. The V gene's germline CDR1 is SEHNR and CDR2 FQNEAQ (reference sequence). V was clipped by 5 bases and J by 6 bases; unmatched bases: 12. The CDR3 contains 15 residues. The CDR3 region is CASSDTGTAVNGYTF. Written as DNA, the CDR3 is TGTGCCAGCAGCGATACCGGGACAGCAGTTAATGGCTACACCTTC.

DNA for the CDR3: TGTGCCATCAGTGAGTCTCAGGGAAAAGCTAACTATGGCTACACCTTC. The encoded protein is CAISESQGKANYGYTF. The chain recombines TRBV10-3 with TRBJ1-2, with D perhaps TRBD1 (5 bases). In germline, CDR1 is ENHRY, CDR2 SYGVKD. The CDR3 is 16 residues long. Trimming removed 0 bases at V and 0 bases at J, with 11 bases between.

The V gene is TRBV29-1, the J gene TRBJ2-2; 15 bases fit TRBD2. Germline V gene lookup returns CDR1 SQVTM and CDR2 ANQGSEA. With V trimmed by 6 bases and J by 3 bases, 8 bases remained unmatched. The CDR3 spans 17 residues. The CDR3 loop reads CSVSKGLAGGDTGELFF. In DNA, the CDR3 is TGCAGCGTGTCTAAGGGACTAGCGGGAGGCGACACCGGGGAGCTGTTTTTT.

In the case of this clone: One end of the junction is discordant with germline, which a read error may explain. The chain links TRBV11-1 to TRBJ1-2, with TRBD1 matching over 8 bases. Germline CDR1 SGHAT, CDR2 FQDESV (reference sequence). This CDR3 contains 14 residues. The DNA of the CDR3 is TGTGCCAGCAGCTCGGGACAGGCGAACACCCACTTCCCCTTC. This translates into CASSSGQANTHFPF.

The chain joins TRBV10-3 to TRBJ1-2; maybe TRBD1 (6 bases). The CDR3 sequence is 13 residues long. From germline, CDR1 is ENHRY and CDR2 SYGVKD. V lost 3 bases and J 8 bases, leaving 13 bases between the germline ends. In DNA, the CDR3 is TGTGCCATCAGTGATGACACAGGGAGAGGCTACACCTTC. Its translation is CAISDDTGRGYTF.

This clone was seen only a few times. The chain joins TRBV5-1 to TRBJ1-1; D is ambiguous. The CDR3 covers 14 residues. Germline CDR1 and CDR2: SGHRS and YFSETQ. Trimming cost V 0 bases and J 2 bases, with 8 bases left between them. In DNA, the CDR3 is TGCGCCAGCAGCTTGGGTTCGGCTAACACTGAAGCTTTCTTT. This sequence encodes CASSLGSANTEAFF.